The source of this TCR beta chain is a study of blood T cell repertoires in COVID-19. The table came from immunoSEQ multiplex PCR; TCRdb's copy has only in-frame clones and leaves some out. In the table there are some 200,000 clones, 65% to 90% of which are singletons. Germline loops: CDR1 SQVTM, CDR2 ANQGSEA. Unmatched junction bases numbered 0, after V lost 6 bases and J lost 4 bases. CDR3 length: 12 residues. This sequence originates from a woman aged 70-85 years with COVID-19, enrolled during active disease. The material sequenced was peripheral blood. This sequence joins TRBV29-1 and TRBJ1-2, with 12 bases fitting TRBD1. The CDR3 sequence is CSVGQGAYGYTF. DNA for the CDR3: TGCAGCGTGGGACAGGGGGCCTATGGCTACACCTTC.